This T cell receptor (beta chain) was recorded in a study of blood T cell repertoires in COVID-19. At the level of the study: COVID-19 samples from acute and convalescent phases originated in the United States, Italy and Spain. Sources were T cells, B-cell-depleted T cells, or PBMCs; the material itself was cDNA or gDNA.

Source study methods: Amplified reference gene primers provided the basis for estimating nucleated cell counts. Sequenced by immunoSEQ multiplex PCR; TCRdb stores in-frame clones only, minus some. That table is the source of V, J and clone size, and D and trimming were worked out from the DNA. This table has some 65,000 clones, roughly 71% appearing once. With regard to this clone: The final CDR3 position lacks the conserved phenylalanine or tryptophan, pointing to a likely read error. The limits of the CDR3 on the DNA are not certain, so only TCRdb's listed CDR3 is given.

Germline values: CDR1 MNHEY, CDR2 SMNVEV (reference sequence). With termini counted, the CDR3 has 12 amino acids. This TCR was sampled from a woman over 75 with acute or convalescent COVID-19. This chain joins TRBV27 and TRBJ2-7; TRBD2 is the table's D call and was not checked against the DNA. Material: peripheral blood. CDR3 protein: CASKPRRGEGND.